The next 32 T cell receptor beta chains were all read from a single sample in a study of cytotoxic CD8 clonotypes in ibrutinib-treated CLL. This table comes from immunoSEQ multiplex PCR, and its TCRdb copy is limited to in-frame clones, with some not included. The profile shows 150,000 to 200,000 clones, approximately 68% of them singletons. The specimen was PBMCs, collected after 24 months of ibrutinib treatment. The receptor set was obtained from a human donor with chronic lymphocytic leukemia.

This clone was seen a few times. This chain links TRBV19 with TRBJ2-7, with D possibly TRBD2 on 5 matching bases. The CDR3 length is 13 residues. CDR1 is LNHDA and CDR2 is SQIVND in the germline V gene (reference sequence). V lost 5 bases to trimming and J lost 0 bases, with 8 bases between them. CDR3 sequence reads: CASSWESSYEQYF. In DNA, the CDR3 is TGTGCCAGTAGTTGGGAGAGCTCCTACGAGCAGTACTTC.

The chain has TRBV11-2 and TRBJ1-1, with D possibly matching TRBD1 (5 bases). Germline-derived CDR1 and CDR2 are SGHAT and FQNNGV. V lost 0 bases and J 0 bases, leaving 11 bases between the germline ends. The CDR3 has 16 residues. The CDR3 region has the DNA TGTGCCAGCAGCTTAGATTGGCAGGGCATGAACACTGAAGCTTTCTTT. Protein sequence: CASSLDWQGMNTEAFF.

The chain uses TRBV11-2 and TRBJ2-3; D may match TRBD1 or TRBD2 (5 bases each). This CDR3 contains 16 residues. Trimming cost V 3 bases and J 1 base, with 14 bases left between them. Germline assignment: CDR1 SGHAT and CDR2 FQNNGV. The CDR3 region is CASSLGRWSRTDTQYF. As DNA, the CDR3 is TGTGCCAGCAGCTTGGGACGGTGGTCCCGCACAGATACGCAGTATTTT.

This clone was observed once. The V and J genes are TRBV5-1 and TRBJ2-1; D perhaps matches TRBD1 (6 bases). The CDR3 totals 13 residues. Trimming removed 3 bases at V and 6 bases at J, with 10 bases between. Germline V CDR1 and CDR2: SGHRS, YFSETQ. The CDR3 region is CASSWDNLNEQFF. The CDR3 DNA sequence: TGCGCCAGCAGCTGGGACAACCTCAATGAGCAGTTCTTC.

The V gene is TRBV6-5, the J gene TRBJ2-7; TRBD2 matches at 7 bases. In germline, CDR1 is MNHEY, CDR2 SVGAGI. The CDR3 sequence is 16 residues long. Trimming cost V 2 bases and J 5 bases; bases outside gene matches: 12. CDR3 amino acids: CASSYAQALGRNEQYF. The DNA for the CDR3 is TGTGCCAGCAGTTACGCCCAGGCCCTCGGGAGGAACGAGCAGTACTTC.

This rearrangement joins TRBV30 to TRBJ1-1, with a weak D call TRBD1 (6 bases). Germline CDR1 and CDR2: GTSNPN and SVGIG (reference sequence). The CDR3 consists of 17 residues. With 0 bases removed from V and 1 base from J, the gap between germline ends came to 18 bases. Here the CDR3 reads CAWSVLWPGQKNTEAFF. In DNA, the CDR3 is TGTGCCTGGAGTGTATTGTGGCCAGGACAGAAGAACACTGAAGCTTTCTTT.

The CDR3: CAYTGQSPINQPQHF. As DNA, the CDR3 is TGTGCTTATACGGGACAGTCACCTATCAATCAGCCCCAGCATTTT. V and J are TRBV30 and TRBJ1-5, with 7 bases that match TRBD1. The length of the CDR3 is 15 residues. Per the germline V gene, CDR1 is GTSNPN and CDR2 is SVGIG (reference sequence).

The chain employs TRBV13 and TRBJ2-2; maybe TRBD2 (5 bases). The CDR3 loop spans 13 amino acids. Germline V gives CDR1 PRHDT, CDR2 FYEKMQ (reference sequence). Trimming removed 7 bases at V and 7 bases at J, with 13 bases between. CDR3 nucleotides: TGTGCCAGCACACTTCAGCGGTACGGGGAGCTGTTTTTT. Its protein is CASTLQRYGELFF.

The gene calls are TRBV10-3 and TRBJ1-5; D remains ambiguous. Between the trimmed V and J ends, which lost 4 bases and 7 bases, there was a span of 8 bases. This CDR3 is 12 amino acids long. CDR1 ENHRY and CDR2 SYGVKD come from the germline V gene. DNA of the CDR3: TGTGCCATCAGTGGCCCTCAGCAGCCCCAGCATTTT. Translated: CAISGPQQPQHF.

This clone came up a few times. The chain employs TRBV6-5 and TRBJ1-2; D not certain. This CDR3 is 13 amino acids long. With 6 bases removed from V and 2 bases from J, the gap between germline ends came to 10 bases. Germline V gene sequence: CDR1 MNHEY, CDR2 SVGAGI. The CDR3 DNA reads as TGTGCCAGCAGCAAGGACCGGAACTATGGCTACACCTTC. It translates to CASSKDRNYGYTF.

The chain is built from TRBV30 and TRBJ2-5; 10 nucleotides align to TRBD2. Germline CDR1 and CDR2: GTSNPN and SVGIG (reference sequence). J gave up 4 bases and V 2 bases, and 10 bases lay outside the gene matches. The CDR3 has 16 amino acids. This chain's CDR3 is CAWSRGGKREGETQYF. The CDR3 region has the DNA TGTGCCTGGAGTCGGGGGGGAAAGCGGGAGGGAGAGACCCAGTACTTC.

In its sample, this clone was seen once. CDR3 bases: TGTGCCACCAGCAGTCCCTGGACAGGGGCGGTCGGGGAGCTGTTTTTT. Protein product: CATSSPWTGAVGELFF. The chain links TRBV15 to TRBJ2-2; the match to TRBD1 covers 9 bases. In germline, CDR1 is LNHNV, CDR2 YYDKDF (reference sequence). Germline trimming cut 3 bases from V and 7 bases from J; bases unmatched to any gene: 9. This CDR3 spans 16 amino acids.

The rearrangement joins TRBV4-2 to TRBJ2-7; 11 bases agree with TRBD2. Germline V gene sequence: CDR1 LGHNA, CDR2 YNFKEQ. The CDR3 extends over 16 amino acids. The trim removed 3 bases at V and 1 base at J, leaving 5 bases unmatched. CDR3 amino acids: CASSQNLAGGSYEQYF. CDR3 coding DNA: TGTGCCAGCAGCCAGAACCTAGCGGGAGGTTCCTACGAGCAGTACTTC.

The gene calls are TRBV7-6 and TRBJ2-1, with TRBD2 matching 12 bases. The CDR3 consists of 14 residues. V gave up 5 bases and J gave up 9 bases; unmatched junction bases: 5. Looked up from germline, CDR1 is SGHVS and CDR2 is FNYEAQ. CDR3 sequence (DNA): TGTGCCAGCAGCCCCAGGACTAGCGGGGTTGAGCAGTTCTTC. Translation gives CASSPRTSGVEQFF.

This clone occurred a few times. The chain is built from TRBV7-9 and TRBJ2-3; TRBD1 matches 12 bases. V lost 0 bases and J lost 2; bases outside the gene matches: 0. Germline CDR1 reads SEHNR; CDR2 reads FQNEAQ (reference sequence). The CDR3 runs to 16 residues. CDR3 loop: CASSLAGQGATDTQYF. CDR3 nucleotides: TGTGCCAGCAGCTTAGCGGGACAGGGGGCCACAGATACGCAGTATTTT.

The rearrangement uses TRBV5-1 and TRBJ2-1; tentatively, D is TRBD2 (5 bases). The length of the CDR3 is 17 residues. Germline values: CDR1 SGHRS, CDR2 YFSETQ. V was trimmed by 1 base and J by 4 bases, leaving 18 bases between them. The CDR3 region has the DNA TGCGCCAGCAGCTTGACTCCGAGAGGGAGATCTTACAATGAGCAGTTCTTC. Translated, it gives CASSLTPRGRSYNEQFF.

The CDR3 reads CASSVVVAGEYNEQFF. As DNA, the CDR3 is TGTGCCAGCAGCGTAGTTGTAGCGGGAGAATACAATGAGCAGTTCTTC. This chain uses TRBV9 with TRBJ2-1, with 9 nucleotides matching TRBD2. Germline V gene lookup returns CDR1 SGDLS and CDR2 YYNGEE. Germline trimming cut 0 bases from V and 4 bases from J; bases unmatched to any gene: 5. The CDR3 extends over 16 amino acids. The complete variable domain, with remaining parts taken from reference TRBV9 and TRBJ2-1, reads DSGVTQTPKHLITATGQRVTLRCSPRSGDLSVYWYQQSLDQGLQFLIQYYNGEERAKGNILERFSAQQFPDLHSELNLSSLELGDSALYFCASSVVVAGEYNEQFFGPGTRLTVL.

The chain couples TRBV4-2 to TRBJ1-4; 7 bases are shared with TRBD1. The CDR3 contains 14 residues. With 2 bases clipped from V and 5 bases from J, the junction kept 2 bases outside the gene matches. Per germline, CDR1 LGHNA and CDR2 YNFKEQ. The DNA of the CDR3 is TGTGCCAGCAGCCAAACGGGACAGAATGAAAAACTGTTTTTT. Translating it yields CASSQTGQNEKLFF.

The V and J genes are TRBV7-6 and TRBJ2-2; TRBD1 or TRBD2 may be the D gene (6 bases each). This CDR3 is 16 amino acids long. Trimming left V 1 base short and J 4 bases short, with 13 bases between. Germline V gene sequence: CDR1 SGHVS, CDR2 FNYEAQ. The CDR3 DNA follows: TGTGCCAGCAGCTTAGGTATCAGGGGAGGCACCGGGGAGCTGTTTTTT. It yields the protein CASSLGIRGGTGELFF.

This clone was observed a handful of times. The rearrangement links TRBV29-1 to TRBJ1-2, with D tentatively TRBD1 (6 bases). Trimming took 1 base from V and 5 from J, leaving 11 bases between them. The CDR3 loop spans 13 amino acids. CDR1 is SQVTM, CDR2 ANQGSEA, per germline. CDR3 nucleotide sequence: TGCAGCGTTGAAGGAGGACAGATATATGGCTACACCTTC. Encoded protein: CSVEGGQIYGYTF.

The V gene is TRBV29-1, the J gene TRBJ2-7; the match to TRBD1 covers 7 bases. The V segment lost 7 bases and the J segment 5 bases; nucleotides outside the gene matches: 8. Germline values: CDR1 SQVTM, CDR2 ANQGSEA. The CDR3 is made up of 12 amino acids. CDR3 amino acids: CSARTGWDEQYF. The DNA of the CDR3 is TGCAGCGCTCGGACAGGCTGGGACGAGCAGTACTTC.

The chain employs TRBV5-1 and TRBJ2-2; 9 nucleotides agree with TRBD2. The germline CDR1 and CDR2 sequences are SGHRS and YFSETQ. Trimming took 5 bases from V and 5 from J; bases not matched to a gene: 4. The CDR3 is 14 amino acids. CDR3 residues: CASRQAGGTGELFF. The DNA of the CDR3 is TGCGCCAGCAGACAAGCGGGAGGTACCGGGGAGCTGTTTTTT. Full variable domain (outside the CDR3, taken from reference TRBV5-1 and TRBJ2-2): KAGVTQTPRYLIKTRGQQVTLSCSPISGHRSVSWYQQTPGQGLQFLFEYFSETQRNKGNFPGRFSGRQFSNSRSEMNVSTLELGDSALYLCASRQAGGTGELFFGEGSRLTVL.

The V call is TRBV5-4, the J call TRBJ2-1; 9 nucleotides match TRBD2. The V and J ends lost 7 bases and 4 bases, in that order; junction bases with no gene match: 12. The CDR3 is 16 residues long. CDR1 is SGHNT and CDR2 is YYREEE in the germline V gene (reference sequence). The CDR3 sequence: CASHPGGRAKYNEQFF. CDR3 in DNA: TGTGCCAGCCACCCCGGCGGGAGGGCCAAGTACAATGAGCAGTTCTTC.

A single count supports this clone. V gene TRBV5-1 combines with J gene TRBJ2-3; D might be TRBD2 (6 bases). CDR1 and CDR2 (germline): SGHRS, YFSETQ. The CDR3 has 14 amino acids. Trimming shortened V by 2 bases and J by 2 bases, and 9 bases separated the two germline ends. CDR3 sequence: CASSFSGDTDTQYF. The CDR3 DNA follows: TGCGCCAGCAGCTTTTCGGGGGACACAGATACGCAGTATTTT.

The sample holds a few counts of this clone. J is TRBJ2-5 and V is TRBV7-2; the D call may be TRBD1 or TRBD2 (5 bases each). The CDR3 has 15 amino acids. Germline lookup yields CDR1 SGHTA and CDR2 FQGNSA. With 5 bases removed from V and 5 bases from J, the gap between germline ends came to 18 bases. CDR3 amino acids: CASSPERTWGETQYF. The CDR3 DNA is TGTGCCAGCAGCCCGGAGCGGACCTGGGGGGAGACCCAGTACTTC.

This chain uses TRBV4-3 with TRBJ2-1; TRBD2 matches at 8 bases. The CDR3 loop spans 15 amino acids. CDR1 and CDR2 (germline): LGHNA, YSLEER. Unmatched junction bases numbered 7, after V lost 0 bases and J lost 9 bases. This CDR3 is CASSQESSGPREQFF. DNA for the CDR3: TGCGCCAGCAGCCAAGAATCTAGCGGGCCGCGTGAGCAGTTCTTC.

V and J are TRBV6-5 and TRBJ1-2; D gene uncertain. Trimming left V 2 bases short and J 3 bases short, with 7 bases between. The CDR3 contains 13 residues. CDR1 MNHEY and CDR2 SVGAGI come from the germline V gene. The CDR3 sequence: CASSYTGYYGYTF. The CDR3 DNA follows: TGTGCCAGCAGTTACACGGGGTACTATGGCTACACCTTC.

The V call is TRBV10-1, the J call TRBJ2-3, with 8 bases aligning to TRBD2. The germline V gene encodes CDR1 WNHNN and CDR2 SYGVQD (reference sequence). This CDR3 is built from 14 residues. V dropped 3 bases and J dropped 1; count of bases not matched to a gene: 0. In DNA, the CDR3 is TGCGCCAGCAGTGATAGCGGGGGCACAGATACGCAGTATTTT. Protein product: CASSDSGGTDTQYF.

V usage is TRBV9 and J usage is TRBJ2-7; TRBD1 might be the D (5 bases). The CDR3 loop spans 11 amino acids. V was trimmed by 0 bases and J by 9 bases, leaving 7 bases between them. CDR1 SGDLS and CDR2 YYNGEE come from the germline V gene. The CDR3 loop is CASSVEQGQYF. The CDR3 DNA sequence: TGTGCCAGCAGCGTAGAGCAGGGGCAGTACTTC.

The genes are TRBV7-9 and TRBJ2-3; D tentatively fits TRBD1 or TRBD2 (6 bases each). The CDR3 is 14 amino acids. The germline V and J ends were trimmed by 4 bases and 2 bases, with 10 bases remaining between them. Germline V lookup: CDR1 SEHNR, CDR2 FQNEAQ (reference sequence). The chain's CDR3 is CASSSGDTTDTQYF. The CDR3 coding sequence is TGTGCCAGCAGCTCGGGGGACACCACAGATACGCAGTATTTT.

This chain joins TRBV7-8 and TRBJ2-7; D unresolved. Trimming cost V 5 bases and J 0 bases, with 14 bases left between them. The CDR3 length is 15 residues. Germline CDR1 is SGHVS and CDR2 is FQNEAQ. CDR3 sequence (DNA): TGTGCCAGCAGCCCCCCGGGCCGAAGCTCCTACGAGCAGTACTTC. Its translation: CASSPPGRSSYEQYF.

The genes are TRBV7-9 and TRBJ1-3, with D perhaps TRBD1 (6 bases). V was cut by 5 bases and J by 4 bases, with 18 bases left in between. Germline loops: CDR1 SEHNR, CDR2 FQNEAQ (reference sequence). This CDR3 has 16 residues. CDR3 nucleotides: TGTGCCAGCAGCCGAGATTTTTCAGGGGTCGGAAACACCATATATTTT. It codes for CASSRDFSGVGNTIYF. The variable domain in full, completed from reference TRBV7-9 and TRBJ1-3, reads DTGVSQNPRHKITKRGQNVTFRCDPISEHNRLYWYRQTLGQGPEFLTYFQNEAQLEKSRLLSDRFSAERPKGSFSTLEIQRTEQGDSAMYLCASSRDFSGVGNTIYFGEGSWLTVV.